This entry lists 6 T cell receptor beta chains sequenced from one sample in a study of cytomegalovirus exposure and HLA in healthy donors. The PCR made use of 60 Vbeta and 13 Jbeta primers. Only in-frame clones appear in the TCRdb table, and some are missing; sequencing was by immunoSEQ multiplex PCR. Of about 190,000 clones in the sample, 60% to 80% are singletons; the top ten hold 3% to 4%. Sequenced input: PBMCs. The receptors stem from a woman in her twenties or thirties in good health and CMV-seropositive.

V and J are TRBV5-4 and TRBJ1-5; no clear D gene. The CDR3 extends over 12 amino acids. With 2 bases removed from V and 5 bases from J, the gap between germline ends came to 5 bases. Germline loops: CDR1 SGHNT, CDR2 YYREEE (reference sequence). The CDR3 coding sequence is TGTGCCAGCAGCTTCGGTGATCAGCCCCAGCATTTT. It specifies CASSFGDQPQHF.

The CDR3 protein is CASSWGGPNTGELFF. The DNA of the CDR3 is TGCGCCAGCAGCTGGGGGGGACCGAACACCGGGGAGCTGTTTTTT. V is TRBV5-1 and J is TRBJ2-2; TRBD2 agrees at 7 bases. V shed 3 bases, J shed 0 bases, and the junction held 2 bases outside the gene matches. The CDR3 covers 15 residues. Germline CDR1 and CDR2: SGHRS and YFSETQ.

The V and J genes are TRBV27 and TRBJ1-1, with 9 bases that match TRBD1. The CDR3 contains 15 residues. CDR1 and CDR2 (germline): MNHEY, SMNVEV (reference sequence). With 7 bases clipped from V and 4 bases from J, the junction kept 10 bases outside the gene matches. The CDR3, as DNA: TGTGCCAGCAAAATCGGGACAGGGCGTCCCACTGAAGCTTTCTTT. This gives the protein CASKIGTGRPTEAFF.

The gene calls are TRBV19 and TRBJ1-5; D is unclear. Germline V CDR1 and CDR2: LNHDA, SQIVND (reference sequence). V was trimmed by 5 bases and J by 4 bases, leaving 9 bases between them. CDR3 length: 13 residues. CDR3 sequence (DNA): TGTGCCAGTAGTTATACGGGAAATCAGCCCCAGCATTTT. It codes for CASSYTGNQPQHF. Complete variable domain (other parts from reference TRBV19 and TRBJ1-5): DGGITQSPKYLFRKEGQNVTLSCEQNLNHDAMYWYRQDPGQGLRLIYYSQIVNDFQKGDIAEGYSVSREKKESFPLTVTSAQKNPTAFYLCASSYTGNQPQHFGDGTRLSIL.

V gene TRBV7-9 combines with J gene TRBJ2-7, with TRBD2 matching over 11 bases. The V segment lost 5 bases and the J segment 4 bases; nucleotides outside the gene matches: 19. The CDR3 length is 19 residues. Germline V gene sequence: CDR1 SEHNR, CDR2 FQNEAQ (reference sequence). As DNA, the CDR3 is TGTGCCAGCAGCCCCAAAGAGGTTAGCGGGAGGGCCTCATGGTACGAGCAGTACTTC. It translates to CASSPKEVSGRASWYEQYF.

The chain has TRBV11-2 and TRBJ1-2; 8 positions match TRBD1. Trimming cost V 5 bases and J 8 bases; bases outside gene matches: 16. The CDR3 covers 16 residues. CDR1 SGHAT and CDR2 FQNNGV come from the germline V gene. The CDR3 nucleotides read TGTGCCAGCAGCCCACTCCAGGGGGCAGGGAGGATCGGCTACACCTTC. It specifies CASSPLQGAGRIGYTF.